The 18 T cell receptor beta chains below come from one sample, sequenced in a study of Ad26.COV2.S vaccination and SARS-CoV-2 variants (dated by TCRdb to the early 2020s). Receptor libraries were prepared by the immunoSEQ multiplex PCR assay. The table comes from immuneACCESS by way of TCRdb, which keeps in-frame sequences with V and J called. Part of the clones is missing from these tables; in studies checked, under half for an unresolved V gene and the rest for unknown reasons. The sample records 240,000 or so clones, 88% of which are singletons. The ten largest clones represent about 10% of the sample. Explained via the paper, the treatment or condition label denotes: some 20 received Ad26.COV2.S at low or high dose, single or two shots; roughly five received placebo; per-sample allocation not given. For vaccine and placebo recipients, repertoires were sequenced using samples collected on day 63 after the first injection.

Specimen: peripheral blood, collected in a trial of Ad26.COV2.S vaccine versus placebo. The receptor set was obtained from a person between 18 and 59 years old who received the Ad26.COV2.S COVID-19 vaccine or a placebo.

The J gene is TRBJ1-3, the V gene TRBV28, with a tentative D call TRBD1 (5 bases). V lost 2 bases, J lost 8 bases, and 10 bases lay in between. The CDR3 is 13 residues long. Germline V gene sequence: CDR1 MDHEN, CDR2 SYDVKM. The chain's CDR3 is CASSLLRGDTIYF. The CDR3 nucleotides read TGTGCCAGCAGTTTACTCAGAGGGGACACCATATATTTT.

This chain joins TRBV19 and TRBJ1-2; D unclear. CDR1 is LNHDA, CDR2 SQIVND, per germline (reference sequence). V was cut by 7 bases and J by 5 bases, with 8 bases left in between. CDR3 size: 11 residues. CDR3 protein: CASTMGYGYTF. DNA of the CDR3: TGTGCCAGTACAATGGGGTATGGCTACACCTTC.

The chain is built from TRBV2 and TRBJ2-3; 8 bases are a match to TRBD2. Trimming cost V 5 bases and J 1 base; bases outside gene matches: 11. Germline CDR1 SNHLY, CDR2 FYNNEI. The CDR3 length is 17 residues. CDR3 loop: CASSLILAALRTDTQYF. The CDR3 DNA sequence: TGTGCCAGCAGTCTAATACTAGCGGCCCTTCGCACAGATACGCAGTATTTT.

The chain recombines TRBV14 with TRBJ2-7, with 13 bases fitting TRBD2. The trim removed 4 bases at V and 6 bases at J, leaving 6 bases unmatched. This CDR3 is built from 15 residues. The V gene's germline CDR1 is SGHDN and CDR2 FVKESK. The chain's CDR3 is CASSPRTSGRSEQYF. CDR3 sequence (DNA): TGTGCCAGCAGCCCTCGGACTAGCGGGAGAAGCGAGCAGTACTTC.

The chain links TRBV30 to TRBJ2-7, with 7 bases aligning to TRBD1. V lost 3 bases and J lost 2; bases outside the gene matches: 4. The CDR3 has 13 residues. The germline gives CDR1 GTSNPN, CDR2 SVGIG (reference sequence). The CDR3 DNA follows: TGTGCCTGGAGCGAAGGACAGGCCTACGAGCAGTACTTC. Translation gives CAWSEGQAYEQYF.

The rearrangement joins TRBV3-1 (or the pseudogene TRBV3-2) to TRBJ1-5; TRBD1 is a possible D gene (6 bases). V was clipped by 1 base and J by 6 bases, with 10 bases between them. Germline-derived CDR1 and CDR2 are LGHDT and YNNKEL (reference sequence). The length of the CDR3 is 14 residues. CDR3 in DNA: TGTGCCAGCAGCCAAGGACAACAGGGTCAGCCCCAGCATTTT. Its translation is CASSQGQQGQPQHF.

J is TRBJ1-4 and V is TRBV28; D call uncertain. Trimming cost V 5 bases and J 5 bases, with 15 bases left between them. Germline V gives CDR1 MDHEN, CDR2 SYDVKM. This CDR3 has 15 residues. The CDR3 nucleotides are TGTGCCAGCAGTGGGAGTAGGCAGCAGAATGAAAAACTGTTTTTT. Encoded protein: CASSGSRQQNEKLFF.

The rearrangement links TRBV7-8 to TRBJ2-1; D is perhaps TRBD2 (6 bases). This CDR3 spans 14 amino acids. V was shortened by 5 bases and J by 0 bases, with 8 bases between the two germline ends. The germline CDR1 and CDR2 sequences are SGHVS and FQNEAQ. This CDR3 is CASSRESSYNEQFF. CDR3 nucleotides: TGTGCCAGCAGCCGGGAGAGCTCCTACAATGAGCAGTTCTTC.

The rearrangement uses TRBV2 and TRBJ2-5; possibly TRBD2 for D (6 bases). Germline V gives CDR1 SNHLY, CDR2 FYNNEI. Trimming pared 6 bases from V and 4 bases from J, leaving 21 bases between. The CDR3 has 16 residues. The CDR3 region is CASRGTRDRVGETQYF. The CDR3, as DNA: TGTGCCAGCAGAGGGACGCGGGACCGGGTAGGAGAGACCCAGTACTTC. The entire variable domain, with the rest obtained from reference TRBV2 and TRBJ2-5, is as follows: EPEVTQTPSHQVTQMGQEVILRCVPISNHLYFYWYRQILGQKVEFLVSFYNNEISEKSEIFDDQFSVERPDGSNFTLKIRSTKLEDSAMYFCASRGTRDRVGETQYFGPGTRLLVL.

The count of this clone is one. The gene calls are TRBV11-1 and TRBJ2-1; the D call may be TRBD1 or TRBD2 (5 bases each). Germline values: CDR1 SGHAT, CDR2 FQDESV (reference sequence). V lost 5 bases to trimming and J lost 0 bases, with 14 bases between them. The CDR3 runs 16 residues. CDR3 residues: CASSRRDRSSYNEQFF. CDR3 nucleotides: TGTGCCAGCAGCCGCCGGGACCGGAGCTCCTACAATGAGCAGTTCTTC. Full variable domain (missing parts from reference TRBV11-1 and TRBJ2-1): EAEVAQSPRYKITEKSQAVAFWCDPISGHATLYWYRQILGQGPELLVQFQDESVVDDSQLPKDRFSAERLKGVDSTLKIQPAELGDSAMYLCASSRRDRSSYNEQFFGPGTRLTVL.

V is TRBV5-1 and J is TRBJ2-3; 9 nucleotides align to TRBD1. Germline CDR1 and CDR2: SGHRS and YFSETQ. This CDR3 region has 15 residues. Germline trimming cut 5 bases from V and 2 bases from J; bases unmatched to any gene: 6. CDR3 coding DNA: TGCGCCAGCAGTCTCGGACAGGGGAACACAGATACGCAGTATTTT. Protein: CASSLGQGNTDTQYF.

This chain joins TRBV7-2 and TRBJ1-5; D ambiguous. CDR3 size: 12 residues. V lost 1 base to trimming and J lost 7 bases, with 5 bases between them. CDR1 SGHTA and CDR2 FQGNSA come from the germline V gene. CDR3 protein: CASSLDVQPQHF. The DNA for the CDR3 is TGTGCCAGCAGCTTAGACGTCCAGCCCCAGCATTTT.

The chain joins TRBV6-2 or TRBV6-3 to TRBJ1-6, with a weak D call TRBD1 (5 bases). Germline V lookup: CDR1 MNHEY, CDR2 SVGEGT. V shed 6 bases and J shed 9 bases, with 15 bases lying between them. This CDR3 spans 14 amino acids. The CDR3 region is CASSPDRISSPLHF. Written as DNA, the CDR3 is TGTGCCAGCAGCCCCGACAGAATAAGTTCACCCCTCCACTTT.

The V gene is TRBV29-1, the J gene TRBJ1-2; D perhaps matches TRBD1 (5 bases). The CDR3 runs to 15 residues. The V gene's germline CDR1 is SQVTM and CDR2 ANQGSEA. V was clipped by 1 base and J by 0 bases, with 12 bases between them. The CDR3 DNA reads TGCAGCGTTGAAGGGGGCCACAGCCCTAACTATGGCTACACCTTC. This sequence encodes CSVEGGHSPNYGYTF.

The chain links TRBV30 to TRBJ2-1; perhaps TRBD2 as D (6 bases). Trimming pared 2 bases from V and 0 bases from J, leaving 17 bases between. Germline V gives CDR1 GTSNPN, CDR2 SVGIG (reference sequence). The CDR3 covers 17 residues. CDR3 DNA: TGTGCCTGGAGTCGGATCGGGGGACTGAGCTCCTACAATGAGCAGTTCTTC. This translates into CAWSRIGGLSSYNEQFF. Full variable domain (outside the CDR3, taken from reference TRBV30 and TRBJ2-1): SQTIHQWPATLVQPVGSPLSLECTVEGTSNPNLYWYRQAAGRGLQLLFYSVGIGQISSEVPQNLSASRPQDRQFILSSKKLLLSDSGFYLCAWSRIGGLSSYNEQFFGPGTRLTVL.

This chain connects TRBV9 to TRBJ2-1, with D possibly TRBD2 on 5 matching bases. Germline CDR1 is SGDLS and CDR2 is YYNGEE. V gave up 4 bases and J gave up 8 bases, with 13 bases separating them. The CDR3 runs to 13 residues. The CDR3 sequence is CASSLRPADEQFF. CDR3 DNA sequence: TGTGCCAGCAGCCTCCGCCCAGCGGATGAGCAGTTCTTC.

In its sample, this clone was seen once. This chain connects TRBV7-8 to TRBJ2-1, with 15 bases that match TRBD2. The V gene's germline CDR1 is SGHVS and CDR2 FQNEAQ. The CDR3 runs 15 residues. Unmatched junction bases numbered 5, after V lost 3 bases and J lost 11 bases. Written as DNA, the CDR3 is TGTGCCAGCAGCTTTGGGACTAGCGGGAGGCCCCAGCAGTTCTTC. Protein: CASSFGTSGRPQQFF.

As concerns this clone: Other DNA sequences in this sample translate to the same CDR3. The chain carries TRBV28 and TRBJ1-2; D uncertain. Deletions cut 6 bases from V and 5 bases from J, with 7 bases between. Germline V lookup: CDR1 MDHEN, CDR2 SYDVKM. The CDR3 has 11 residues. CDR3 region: CASSQRYGYTF. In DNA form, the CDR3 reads TGTGCCAGCAGCCAGCGGTATGGCTACACCTTC.